This T cell receptor beta chain was sequenced for a study of blood T cell repertoires in COVID-19. Study-level information: The United States, Italy and Spain supplied acute and convalescent COVID-19 samples.

In the study's own analysis: Amplification of reference gene primers provided the estimated nucleated cell counts. Some clones are missing from TCRdb's copy, which holds only in-frame ones; the method was immunoSEQ multiplex PCR. D and trimming come from the DNA, and the V and J calls and clone size come from that table. This sample has fewer than 85,000 clones, with almost 85% found just once. This CDR3 is built from 11 residues. Germline V gene sequence: CDR1 MNHEY, CDR2 SVGAGI. The V end was cut by 5 bases, the J end by 5 bases, with 6 bases between. The sample was peripheral blood. This chain uses TRBV6-5 with TRBJ1-2; D ambiguous. This sequence was found in a human donor in a cohort sampled during active COVID-19. For the CDR3, the DNA is TGTGCCAGCAGTACGCGTTATGGCTACACCTTC. This sequence encodes CASSTRYGYTF.